Included here is one T cell receptor beta chain sequence, with context. The sample originates from a study of CXCR3-negative and CXCR3-positive naive CD8 T cells. CDR1 is SQVTM and CDR2 is ANQGSEA in the germline V gene. CDR3 length equals 12 residues. UMI-labeled 5' RACE yielded the TRB cDNA libraries. TCRdb reanalyzed the 5' RACE reads and collapses them to one entry per CDR3 protein, without DNA. The sample has 100,000 to 150,000 distinct CDR3 sequences; the top ten hold 0.29%. This receptor was taken from a human donor in good health. Some clones in this sample may be carry-over from other donors' samples. Sequencing input: naive CXCR3- CD8+ T cells from blood. Regarding subset: CD45RO-CCR7+CD27+CD95- naive CD8+ T cells lacking CXCR3 (TNR3-). V and J are TRBV29-1 and TRBJ1-5; the TRBD1 assignment by TCRdb is unverifiable without DNA. The CDR3 protein is CSGRQGDQPQHF. Looking up the rest from reference TRBV29-1 and TRBJ1-5 gives the full variable domain: SAVISQKPSRDICQRGTSLTIQCQVDSQVTMMFWYRQQPGQSLTLIATANQGSEATYESGFVIDKFPISRPNLTFSTLTVSNMSPEDSSIYLCSGRQGDQPQHFGDGTRLSIL.